Listed below are T cell receptor beta chains from one sample, sequenced in a study of cytomegalovirus exposure and HLA in healthy donors. TCRdb keeps only in-frame clones here, not all; method: immunoSEQ multiplex PCR. Seen here are 37,000 or so clones, about 74% observed once, and the top ten hold approximately 6.3%. Sequencing was performed on PBMCs. The source is a man between 25 and 39 years old in good health and CMV-seronegative. The CDR3 runs from the conserved cysteine through the conserved F or W. D genes are given only for firm matches. Not all rows give a size; the values are once, few, many and, for expanded clones, a class.

J gene	V gene	D gene	clone size	CDR3 DNA	CDR3 protein
TRBJ1-2	TRBV28	TRBD1	.	TGTGCCAGCAGTTTCCCTGGACAGGCGAACTATGGCTACACCTTC	CASSFPGQANYGYTF
TRBJ2-7	TRBV29-1	.	.	TGCAGCGTACAAACCCCCGGGGCCTACGAGCAGTACTTC	CSVQTPGAYEQYF
TRBJ2-1	TRBV10-3	TRBD1	.	TGTGCCACCGTATCAATGACAGGGACGCTGAACAATGAGCAGTTCTTC	CATVSMTGTLNNEQFF
TRBJ1-5	TRBV27	TRBD1	.	TGTGCCAGCAGGTCGGGAACAGGGGCCAATCAGCCCCAGCATTTT	CASRSGTGANQPQHF
TRBJ2-2	TRBV10-1	TRBD1	.	TGCGCCAGCAGTCCCGGGACAGGGTACACCGGGGAGCTGTTTTTT	CASSPGTGYTGELFF
TRBJ1-2	TRBV5-1	.	.	TGCGCCAGCAGCTTAAACAACAGGGCATCTAACTATGGCTACACCTTC	CASSLNNRASNYGYTF
TRBJ1-1	TRBV5-6	.	.	TGTGCCAGCAGCTTGCAACAGAACACTGAAGCTTTCTTT	CASSLQQNTEAFF
TRBJ2-6	TRBV5-8	.	.	TGTGCCAGCAGCCCCGAAGTAGTTAACCCTGGGGCCAACGTCCTGACTTTC	CASSPEVVNPGANVLTF
TRBJ1-4	TRBV19	TRBD1	few	TGTGCCAGTAGCCCACCTCAGGGGGAGGCTAATGAAAAACTGTTTTTT	CASSPPQGEANEKLFF
TRBJ2-7	TRBV6-1	TRBD2	.	TGTGCCAGCAGTCCCTCGGGGGGTACGGGCGAGCAGTACTTC	CASSPSGGTGEQYF
TRBJ1-6	TRBV19	.	.	TGTGCCAGTAGTGCCCAGGGAGGGCAGGGCAATTCACCCCTCCACTTT	CASSAQGGQGNSPLHF
TRBJ2-7	TRBV28	.	few	TGTGCCAGCAGTTCACACAGGGAGGGCTCCTACGAGCAGTACTTC	CASSSHREGSYEQYF
TRBJ2-7	TRBV5-1	.	.	TGCGCCAGCAGTAGAACAGGGAGTTCCTACGAGCAGTACTTC	CASSRTGSSYEQYF
TRBJ2-1	TRBV29-1	.	.	TGCAGCGTTGAACGCAGGGGCTACAATGAGCAGTTCTTC	CSVERRGYNEQFF
TRBJ2-1	TRBV5-1	.	few	TGCGCCAGCAGCTCCCAGGGTAATGAGCAGTTCTTC	CASSSQGNEQFF
TRBJ2-7	TRBV2	TRBD1	.	TGTGCCAGCATCCCGGGACAGGGTTACTACGAGCAGTACTTC	CASIPGQGYYEQYF
TRBJ2-7	TRBV10-3	.	.	TGTGCCATCAGTGAGGGGGCGCCTAGCGAGCAGTACTTC	CAISEGAPSEQYF
TRBJ2-7	TRBV2	TRBD2	once	TGTGCCAGCAGTACAAAAAGAGCGGGAGAGGGGGACGAGCAGTACTTC	CASSTKRAGEGDEQYF
TRBJ2-1	TRBV19	.	.	TGTGCCAGTAGTTTATGGGAGGACCTTTCCTACAATGAGCAGTTCTTC	CASSLWEDLSYNEQFF
TRBJ1-2	TRBV10-1	.	.	TGCGCCAGCAGTGACGGGTCCTATGGCTACACCTTC	CASSDGSYGYTF
TRBJ2-1	TRBV18	.	.	TGTGCCAGCTCACTATCTGGACTCGGGGACAATGAGCAGTTCTTC	CASSLSGLGDNEQFF
TRBJ1-1	TRBV7-9	.	.	TGTGCCAGCAGCTCACACACAGGGCCTGAAGCTTTCTTT	CASSSHTGPEAFF
TRBJ1-1	TRBV29-1	.	.	TGCAGCGTTGGGACAAGCACTGAAGCTTTCTTT	CSVGTSTEAFF
TRBJ2-5	TRBV15	.	.	TGTGCCACCAGCTACCGACAGAACCAAGAGACCCAGTACTTC	CATSYRQNQETQYF
TRBJ2-3	TRBV10-3	.	.	TGTGCCATCAGTGCGGACAGCTCTAGCACAGATACGCAGTATTTT	CAISADSSSTDTQYF
TRBJ2-7	TRBV4-1	.	.	TGCGCCAGCAGCTCAACACCAATGACCTACGAGCAGTACTTC	CASSSTPMTYEQYF
TRBJ2-1	TRBV5-1	.	.	TGCGCCAGCAGCTTGGTGGTCCAGGGGCCTAGTGAGCAGTTCTTC	CASSLVVQGPSEQFF
TRBJ1-1	TRBV7-9	TRBD1	.	TGTGCCAGCAGCTTAGGACCGGACAGGGGCCTCGGGCGGACTGAAGCTTTCTTT	CASSLGPDRGLGRTEAFF
TRBJ1-6	TRBV7-2	.	.	TGTGCCAGCAGGCAGGGGTCAGGGAATTCACCCCTCCACTTT	CASRQGSGNSPLHF
TRBJ2-3	TRBV7-3	.	.	TGTGCCAGCAGCCTTGCCCGGAGCACAGATACGCAGTATTTT	CASSLARSTDTQYF
TRBJ1-2	TRBV2	.	.	TGTGCCAGCAGTGAAGGGCAGGGCGGCTATGGCTACACCTTC	CASSEGQGGYGYTF
TRBJ2-3	TRBV5-1	TRBD2	few	TGCGCCAGCAGCTCGACTAGCGGGAGTAGGACAGATACGCAGTATTTT	CASSSTSGSRTDTQYF
TRBJ1-2	TRBV7-9	TRBD1	.	TGTGCCAGCAGCTTAGCAGGACAGGGAAGCGGTGGCTACACCTTC	CASSLAGQGSGGYTF
TRBJ2-7	TRBV28	.	.	TGTGCCAGCAGTCCCCCTACTAGCTCCACCTACGAGCAGTACTTC	CASSPPTSSTYEQYF
TRBJ1-6	TRBV7-8	.	.	TGTGCCAGCAGCTCAACCCAGGGGTTGGGTTCACCCCTCCACTTT	CASSSTQGLGSPLHF
TRBJ1-5	TRBV7-8	TRBD1	.	TGTGCCAGCAGCGTACAGGGGTATAGCAATCAGCCCCAGCATTTT	CASSVQGYSNQPQHF
TRBJ1-5	TRBV28	TRBD1	.	TGTGCCAGCAGTTTTACAGGGGCCTTCAATCAGCCCCAGCATTTT	CASSFTGAFNQPQHF
TRBJ2-7	TRBV27	TRBD1	.	TGTGCCAGCAGACCCGGACAGGAGTACGTTAACAAGCAGTACTTC	CASRPGQEYVNKQYF
TRBJ2-1	TRBV6-5	.	.	TGTGCCAGCAGTACCCGGCCAGGCCGCGTCCAACTCTTC	CASSTRPGRVQLF
TRBJ1-2	TRBV4-1	.	.	TGCGCCAGCAGCCCATTTATCAAGGGAGCCTATGGCTACACCTTC	CASSPFIKGAYGYTF
TRBJ2-1	TRBV7-3	TRBD2	.	TGTGCCAGCAGCTCCTCTAGCGGAGAGTACAATGAGCAGTTCTTC	CASSSSSGEYNEQFF
TRBJ1-1	TRBV29-1	TRBD1	.	TGCAGCGGTACAACAGGGGGGAACACTGAAGCTTTCTTT	CSGTTGGNTEAFF
TRBJ1-2	TRBV5-1	TRBD1	.	TGCGCCAGCAGGTTGGGACAGGCAAACTATGGCTACACCTTC	CASRLGQANYGYTF
TRBJ1-1	TRBV19	.	.	TGTGCCAGTATCGAGAGGAAGAACACTGAAGCTTTCTTT	CASIERKNTEAFF
TRBJ2-3	TRBV5-1	.	.	TGCGCCAGCAGCCCCCAGTGGGGCTCTCTCACAGATACGCAGTATTTT	CASSPQWGSLTDTQYF
TRBJ2-7	TRBV6-6	TRBD1	few	TGTGCCAGCAGTTATAACTCGGGACAGGGATACGAGCAGTACTTC	CASSYNSGQGYEQYF
TRBJ2-2	TRBV19	.	.	TGTGCCAGTAGTATTCTCCAGGGCTCGACCGGGGAGCTGTTTTTT	CASSILQGSTGELFF
TRBJ2-7	TRBV2	.	.	TGTGCCAGCAGTGAGCGGGAAACATACTACGAGCAGTACTTC	CASSERETYYEQYF
TRBJ2-3	TRBV11-2	TRBD2	.	TGTGCCAGCAGCGGGTGGGGGGGACCTAGTTTCACAGATACGCAGTATTTT	CASSGWGGPSFTDTQYF
TRBJ1-6	TRBV10-3	TRBD1	.	TGTGCCATCAGTGAGACCGGGACAGGGCTTATTTCACCCCTCCACTTT	CAISETGTGLISPLHF
TRBJ1-5	TRBV5-6	.	.	TGTGCCAGCAGCCGAGGAGCATATAGCAATCAGCCCCAGCATTTT	CASSRGAYSNQPQHF
TRBJ2-4	TRBV15	TRBD2	.	TGTGCCACCAGCGCGGGAGGGGCCAAAAACATTCAGTACTTC	CATSAGGAKNIQYF
TRBJ1-4	TRBV4-1	.	.	TGCGCCAGCAGCCGAAACCCGGAGGAAAAACTGTTTTTT	CASSRNPEEKLFF
TRBJ1-5	TRBV7-2	.	.	TGTGCCAGCAGCTTATTCTGGAACTACAATCAGCCCCAGCATTTT	CASSLFWNYNQPQHF
TRBJ1-2	TRBV6-5	TRBD1	.	TGTGCCAGCAGAGGACAGGCGAGTCCCGTCTATGGCTACACCTTC	CASRGQASPVYGYTF
TRBJ2-7	TRBV13	.	.	TGTGCCAGCAGTTCCCGAGGCTACGAGCAGTACTTC	CASSSRGYEQYF
TRBJ2-1	TRBV11-2	TRBD2	.	TGTGCCAGCAGCTCTCCGGGACTAGCGGAGCAGTTCTTC	CASSSPGLAEQFF
TRBJ2-3	TRBV10-3	TRBD2	.	TGTGCCATCAGTGAACTAGCGGGAACAGATACGCAGTATTTT	CAISELAGTDTQYF
TRBJ1-1	TRBV29-1	.	.	TGCAGCGTTGACGTGGCAGTCACTGAAGCTTTCTTT	CSVDVAVTEAFF
TRBJ2-7	TRBV27	.	once	TGTGCCAGCAGTTTGGCGGGGATCTCCTACGAGCAGTACTTC	CASSLAGISYEQYF